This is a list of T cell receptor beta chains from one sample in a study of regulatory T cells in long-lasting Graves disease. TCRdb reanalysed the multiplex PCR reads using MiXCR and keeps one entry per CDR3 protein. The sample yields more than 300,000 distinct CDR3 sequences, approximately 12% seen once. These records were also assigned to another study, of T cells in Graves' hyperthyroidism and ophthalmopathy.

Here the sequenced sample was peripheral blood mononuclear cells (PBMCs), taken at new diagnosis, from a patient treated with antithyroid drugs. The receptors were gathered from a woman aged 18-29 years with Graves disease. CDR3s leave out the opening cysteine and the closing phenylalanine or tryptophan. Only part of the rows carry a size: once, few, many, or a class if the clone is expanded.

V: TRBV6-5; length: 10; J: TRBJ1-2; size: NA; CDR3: ASSYRVYGYT
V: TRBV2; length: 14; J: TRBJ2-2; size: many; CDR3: ASTRPGTANTGELF
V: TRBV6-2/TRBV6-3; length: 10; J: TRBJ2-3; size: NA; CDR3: ASSYRADTQY
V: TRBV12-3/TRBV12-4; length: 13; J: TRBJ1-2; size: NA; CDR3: ASSLDGAGWYGYT
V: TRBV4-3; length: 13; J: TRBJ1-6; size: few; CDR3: ASSQDGGYNSPLH
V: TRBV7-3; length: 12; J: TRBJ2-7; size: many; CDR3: ASSVTGVSYEQY
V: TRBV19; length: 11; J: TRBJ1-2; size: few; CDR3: ATRTGLTEGYT
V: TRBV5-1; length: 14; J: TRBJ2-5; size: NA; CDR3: ASSSGERANQETQH
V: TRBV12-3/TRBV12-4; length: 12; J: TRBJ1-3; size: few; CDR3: ASSLGTSRNTIY
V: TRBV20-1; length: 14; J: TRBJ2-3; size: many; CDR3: SAKRTSGGAGDTQY
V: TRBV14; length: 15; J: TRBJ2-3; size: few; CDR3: ASSQDLIWTPADTQY
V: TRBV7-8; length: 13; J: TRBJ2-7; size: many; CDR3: ASSVASSGSYEQY
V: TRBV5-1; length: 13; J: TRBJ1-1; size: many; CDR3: ASSLAGRPNTEAF
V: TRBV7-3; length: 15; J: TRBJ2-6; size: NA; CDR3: ASSTTGTGSGANVLT
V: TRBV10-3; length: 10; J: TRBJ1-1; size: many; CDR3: AISPGGAEAF
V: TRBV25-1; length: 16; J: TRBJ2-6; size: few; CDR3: ASSPLAGGDSGANVLT
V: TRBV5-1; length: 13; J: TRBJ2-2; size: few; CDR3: ASSLVGQPAGELF
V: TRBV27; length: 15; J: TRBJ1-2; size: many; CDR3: ASSLSPGWGSRYGYT
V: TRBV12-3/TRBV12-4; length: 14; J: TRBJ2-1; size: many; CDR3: ASSLAAYSSYNEQF
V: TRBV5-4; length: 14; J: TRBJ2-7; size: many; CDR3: ASSYLEGQGTYEQY
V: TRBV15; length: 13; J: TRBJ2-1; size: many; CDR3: ATSRGGSSYNEQF
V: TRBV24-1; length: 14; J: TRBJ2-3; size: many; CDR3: ATSDPTSVGSDTQY
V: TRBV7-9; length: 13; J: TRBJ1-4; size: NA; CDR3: ASSTYRGSLQKLF
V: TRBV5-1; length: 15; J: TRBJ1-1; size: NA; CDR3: ASSLGSSGGFDTEAF
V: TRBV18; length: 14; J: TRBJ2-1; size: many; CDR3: ASSPRGGDLNNEQF
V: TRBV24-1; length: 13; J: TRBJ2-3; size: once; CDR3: ATSVPEGVTDTQY
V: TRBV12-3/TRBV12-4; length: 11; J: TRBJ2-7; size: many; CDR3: ASTWGLSYEQY
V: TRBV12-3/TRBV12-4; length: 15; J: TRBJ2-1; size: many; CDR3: ASSFPPPTGVGHEQF
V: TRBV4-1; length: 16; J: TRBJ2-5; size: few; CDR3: ASSPDAPISSGQETQY
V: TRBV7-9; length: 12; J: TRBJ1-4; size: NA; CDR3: ASSPTRENEKLF
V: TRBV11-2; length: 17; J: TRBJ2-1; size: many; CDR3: ASSLTSARLVGSGHEQF
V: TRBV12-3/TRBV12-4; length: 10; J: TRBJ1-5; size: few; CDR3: ASSHRNQPQH
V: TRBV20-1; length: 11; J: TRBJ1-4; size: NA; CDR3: SFMDRVEEKLF
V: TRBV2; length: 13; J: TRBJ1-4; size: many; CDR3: ASSWTGGVGEKLF
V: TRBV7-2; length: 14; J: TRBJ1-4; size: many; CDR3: ASSWGKQTPYEKLF
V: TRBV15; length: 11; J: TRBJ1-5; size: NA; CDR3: ATSRDPNQPQH
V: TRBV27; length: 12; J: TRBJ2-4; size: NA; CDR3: ASSSRTGRNIQY
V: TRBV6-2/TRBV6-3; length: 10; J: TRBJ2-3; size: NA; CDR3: ASRTAEDTQY
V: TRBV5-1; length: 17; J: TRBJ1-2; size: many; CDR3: ASSSTGTGIARGNYGYT
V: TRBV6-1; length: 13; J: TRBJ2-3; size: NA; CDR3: ASSEEGEGTDTQY
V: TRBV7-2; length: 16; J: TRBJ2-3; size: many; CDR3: ASTINRYRGPVTDTQY
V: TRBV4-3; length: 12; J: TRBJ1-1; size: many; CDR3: ASSQWTGNTEAF
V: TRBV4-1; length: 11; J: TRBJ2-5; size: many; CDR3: ASSQSGGRTQY
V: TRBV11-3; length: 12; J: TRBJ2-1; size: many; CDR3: ASSPGTGRSEQF
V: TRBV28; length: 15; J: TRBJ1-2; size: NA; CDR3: ASSSTYRATGSYGYT
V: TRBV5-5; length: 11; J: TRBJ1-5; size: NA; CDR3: ASSLWGGSPGH
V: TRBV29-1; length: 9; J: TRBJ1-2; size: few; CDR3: SVEGRYGYT
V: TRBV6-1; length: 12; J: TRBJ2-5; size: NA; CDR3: ASILGGNQETQY
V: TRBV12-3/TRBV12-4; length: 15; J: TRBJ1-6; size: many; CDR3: ASKPAGRGTYNSPLH
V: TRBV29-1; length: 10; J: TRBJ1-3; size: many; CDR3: AGHRSGNTIY
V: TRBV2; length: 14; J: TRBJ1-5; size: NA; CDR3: ASSRNQAYSNQPQH
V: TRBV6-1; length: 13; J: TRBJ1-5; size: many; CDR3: ASSLGLPSNQPQH
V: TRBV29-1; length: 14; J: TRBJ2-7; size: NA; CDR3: SVGLAGRLLSYEQY
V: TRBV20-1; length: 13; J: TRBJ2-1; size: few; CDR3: SAIQRGGFHNEQF
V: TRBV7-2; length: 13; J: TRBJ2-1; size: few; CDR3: ASSLVGSRYNEQF
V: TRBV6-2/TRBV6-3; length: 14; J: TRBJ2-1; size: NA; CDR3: ASSITGGNAYNEQF
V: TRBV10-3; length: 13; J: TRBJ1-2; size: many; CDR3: AIRMDRGNLYGYT
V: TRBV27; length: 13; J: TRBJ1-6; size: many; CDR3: ASSPRQGIRSPLH